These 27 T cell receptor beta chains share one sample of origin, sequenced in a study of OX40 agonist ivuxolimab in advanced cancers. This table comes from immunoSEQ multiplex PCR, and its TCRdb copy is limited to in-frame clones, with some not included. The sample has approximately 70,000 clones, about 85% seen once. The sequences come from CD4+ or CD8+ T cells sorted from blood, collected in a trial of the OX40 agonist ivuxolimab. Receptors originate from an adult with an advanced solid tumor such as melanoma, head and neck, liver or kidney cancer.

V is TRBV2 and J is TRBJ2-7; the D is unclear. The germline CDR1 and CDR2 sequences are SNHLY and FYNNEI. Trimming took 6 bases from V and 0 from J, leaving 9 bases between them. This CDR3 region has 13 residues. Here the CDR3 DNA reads TGTGCCAGCAGACTCATGGACTCCTACGAGCAGTACTTC. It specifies CASRLMDSYEQYF.

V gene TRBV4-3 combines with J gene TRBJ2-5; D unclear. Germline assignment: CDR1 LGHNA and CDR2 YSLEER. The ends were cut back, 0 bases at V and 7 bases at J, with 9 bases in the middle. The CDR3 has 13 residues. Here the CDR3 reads CASSQEGVATQYF. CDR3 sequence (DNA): TGCGCCAGCAGCCAAGAAGGTGTAGCGACCCAGTACTTC.

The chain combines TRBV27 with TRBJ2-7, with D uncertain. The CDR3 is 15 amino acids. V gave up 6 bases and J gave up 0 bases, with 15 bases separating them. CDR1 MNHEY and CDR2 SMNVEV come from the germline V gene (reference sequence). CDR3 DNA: TGTGCCAGCAGATTTCTGTTGAAGGACTCCTACGAGCAGTACTTC. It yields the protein CASRFLLKDSYEQYF.

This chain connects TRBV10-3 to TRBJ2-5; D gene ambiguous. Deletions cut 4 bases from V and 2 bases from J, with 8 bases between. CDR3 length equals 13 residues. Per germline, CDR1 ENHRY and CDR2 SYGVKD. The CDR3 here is CAISVPGQETQYF. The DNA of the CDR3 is TGTGCCATCAGTGTCCCGGGTCAAGAGACCCAGTACTTC.

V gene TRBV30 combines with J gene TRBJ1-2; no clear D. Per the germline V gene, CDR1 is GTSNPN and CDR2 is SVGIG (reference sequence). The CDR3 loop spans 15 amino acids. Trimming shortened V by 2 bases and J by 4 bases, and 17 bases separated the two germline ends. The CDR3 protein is CAWSSGFGELYGYTF. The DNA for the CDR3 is TGTGCCTGGAGTTCGGGTTTCGGAGAGCTCTATGGCTACACCTTC.

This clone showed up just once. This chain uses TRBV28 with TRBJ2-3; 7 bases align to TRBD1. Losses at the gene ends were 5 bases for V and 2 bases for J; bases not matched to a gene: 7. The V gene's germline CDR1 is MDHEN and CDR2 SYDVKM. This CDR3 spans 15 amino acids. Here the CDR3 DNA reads TGTGCCAGCAGTGGGGACAGATCGGCCACAGATACGCAGTATTTT. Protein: CASSGDRSATDTQYF.

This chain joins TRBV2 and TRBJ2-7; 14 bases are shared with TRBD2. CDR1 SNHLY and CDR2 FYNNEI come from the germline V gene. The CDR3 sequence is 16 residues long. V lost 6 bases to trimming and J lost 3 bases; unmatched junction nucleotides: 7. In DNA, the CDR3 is TGTGCCAGCAGCGGGACTAGCGGGGGCCCCCTCTACGAGCAGTACTTC. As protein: CASSGTSGGPLYEQYF.

CDR3 residues: CASSLYGGSPEAFF. CDR3 nucleotides: TGTGCCAGCAGCTTATACGGGGGATCGCCTGAAGCTTTCTTT. The rearrangement joins TRBV7-2 to TRBJ1-1; perhaps TRBD1 as D (5 bases). The germline V gene encodes CDR1 SGHTA and CDR2 FQGNSA. The CDR3 extends over 14 amino acids. V was pared by 2 bases and J by 6 bases, with 13 bases between. Based on the CDR3 plus reference TRBV7-2 and TRBJ1-1, the full variable domain is GAGVSQSPSNKVTEKGKDVELRCDPISGHTALYWYRQSLGQGLEFLIYFQGNSAPDKSGLPSDRFSAERTGGSVSTLTIQRTQQEDSAVYLCASSLYGGSPEAFFGQGTRLTVV.

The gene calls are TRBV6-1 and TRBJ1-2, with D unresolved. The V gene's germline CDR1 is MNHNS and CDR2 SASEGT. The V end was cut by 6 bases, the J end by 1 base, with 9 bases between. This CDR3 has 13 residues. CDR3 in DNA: TGTGCCAGCAGCCAGAAAATTAACTATGGCTACACCTTC. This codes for CASSQKINYGYTF.

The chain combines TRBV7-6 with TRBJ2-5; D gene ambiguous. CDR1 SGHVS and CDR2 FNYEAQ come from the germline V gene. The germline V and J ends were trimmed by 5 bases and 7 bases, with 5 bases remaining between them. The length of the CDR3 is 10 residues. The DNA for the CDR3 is TGTGCCAGCAGCGGCGGGACCCAGTACTTC. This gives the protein CASSGGTQYF.

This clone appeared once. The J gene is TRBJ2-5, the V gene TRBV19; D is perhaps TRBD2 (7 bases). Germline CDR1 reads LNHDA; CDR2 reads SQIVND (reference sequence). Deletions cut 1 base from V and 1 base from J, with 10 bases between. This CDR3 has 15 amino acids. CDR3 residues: CASSIVGGPQETQYF. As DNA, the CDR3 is TGTGCCAGTAGTATAGTGGGGGGGCCCCAAGAGACCCAGTACTTC. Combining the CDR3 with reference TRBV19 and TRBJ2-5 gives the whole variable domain DGGITQSPKYLFRKEGQNVTLSCEQNLNHDAMYWYRQDPGQGLRLIYYSQIVNDFQKGDIAEGYSVSREKKESFPLTVTSAQKNPTAFYLCASSIVGGPQETQYFGPGTRLLVL.

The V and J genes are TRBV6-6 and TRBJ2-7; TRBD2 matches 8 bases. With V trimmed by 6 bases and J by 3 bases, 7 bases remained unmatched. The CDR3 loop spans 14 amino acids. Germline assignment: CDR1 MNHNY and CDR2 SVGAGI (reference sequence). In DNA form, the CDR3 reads TGTGCCAGCAGGGGAGGACTAGCTCTCTACGAGCAGTACTTC. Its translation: CASRGGLALYEQYF.

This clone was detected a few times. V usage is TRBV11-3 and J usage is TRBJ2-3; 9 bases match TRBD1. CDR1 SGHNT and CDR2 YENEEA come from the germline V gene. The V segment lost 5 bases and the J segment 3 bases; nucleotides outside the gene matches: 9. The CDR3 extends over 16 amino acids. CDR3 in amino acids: CASSLRPGQGTDTQYF. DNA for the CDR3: TGTGCCAGCAGCCTAAGACCGGGACAGGGAACAGATACGCAGTATTTT.

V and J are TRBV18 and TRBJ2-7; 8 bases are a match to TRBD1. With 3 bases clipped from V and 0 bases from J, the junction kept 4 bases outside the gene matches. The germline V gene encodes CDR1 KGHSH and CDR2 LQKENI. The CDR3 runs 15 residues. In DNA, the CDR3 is TGTGCCAGCTCACCGGGACAGGATTACTCCTACGAGCAGTACTTC. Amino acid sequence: CASSPGQDYSYEQYF.

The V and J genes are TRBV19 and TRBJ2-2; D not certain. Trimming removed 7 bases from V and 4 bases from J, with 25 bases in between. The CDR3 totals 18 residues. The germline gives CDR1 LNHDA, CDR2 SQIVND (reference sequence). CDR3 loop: CASKGHLFSTASTGELFF. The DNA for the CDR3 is TGTGCCAGTAAAGGGCACCTTTTCTCGACTGCTTCCACCGGGGAGCTGTTTTTT.

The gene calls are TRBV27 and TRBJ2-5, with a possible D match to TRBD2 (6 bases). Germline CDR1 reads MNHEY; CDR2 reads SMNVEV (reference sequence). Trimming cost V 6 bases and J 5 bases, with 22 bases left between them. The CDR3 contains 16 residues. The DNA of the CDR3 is TGTGCCAGCAGCCCCACCTGGGCGTCGGCGGGGGAGACCCAGTACTTC. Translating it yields CASSPTWASAGETQYF.

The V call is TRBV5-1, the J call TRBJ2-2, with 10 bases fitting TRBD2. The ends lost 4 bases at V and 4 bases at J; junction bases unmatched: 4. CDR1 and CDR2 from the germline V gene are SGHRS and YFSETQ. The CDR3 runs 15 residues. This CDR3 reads CASSASGGGTGELFF. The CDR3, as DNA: TGCGCCAGCAGCGCCAGCGGGGGGGGCACCGGGGAGCTGTTTTTT.

This chain's CDR3 is CASSWVGGGGIETQYF. The CDR3 DNA reads as TGTGCCAGCAGTTGGGTAGGCGGGGGCGGGATAGAGACCCAGTACTTC. The rearrangement joins TRBV27 to TRBJ2-5, with D maybe TRBD2 (7 bases). This CDR3 comprises 16 residues. CDR1 MNHEY and CDR2 SMNVEV come from the germline V gene (reference sequence). V shed 4 bases and J shed 4 bases, with 19 bases lying between them.

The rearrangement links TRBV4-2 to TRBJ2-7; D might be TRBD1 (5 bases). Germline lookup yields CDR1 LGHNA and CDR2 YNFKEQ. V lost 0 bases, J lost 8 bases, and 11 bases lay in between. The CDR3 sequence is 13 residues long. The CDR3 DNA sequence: TGTGCCAGCAGCCAAGAGGGGCCAACCCAGCAGTACTTC. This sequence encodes CASSQEGPTQQYF.

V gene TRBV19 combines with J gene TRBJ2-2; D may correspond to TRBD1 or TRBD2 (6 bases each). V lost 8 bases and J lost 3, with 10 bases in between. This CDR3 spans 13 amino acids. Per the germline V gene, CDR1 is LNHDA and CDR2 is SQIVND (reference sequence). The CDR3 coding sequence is TGTGCCAGTGGGGGGCTATACACCGGGGAGCTGTTTTTT. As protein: CASGGLYTGELFF.

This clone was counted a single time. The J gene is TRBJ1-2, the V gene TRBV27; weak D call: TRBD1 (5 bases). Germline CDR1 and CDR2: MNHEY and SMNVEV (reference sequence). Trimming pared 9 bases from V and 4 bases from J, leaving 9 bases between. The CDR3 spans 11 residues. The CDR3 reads CARGDLYGYTF. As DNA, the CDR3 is TGTGCCAGGGGGGACCTCTATGGCTACACCTTC.

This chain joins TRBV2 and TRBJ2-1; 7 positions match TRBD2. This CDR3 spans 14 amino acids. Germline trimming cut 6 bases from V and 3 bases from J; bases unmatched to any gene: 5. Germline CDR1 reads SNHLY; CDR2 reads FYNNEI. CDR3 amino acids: CASRDSGRYNEQFF. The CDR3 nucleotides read TGTGCCAGCAGAGATAGCGGGCGCTACAATGAGCAGTTCTTC.

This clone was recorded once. This chain's CDR3 is CASSWGSRSDEKLFF. CDR3 bases: TGTGCCAGCAGCTGGGGCAGTAGGAGTGATGAAAAACTGTTTTTT. V is TRBV5-8 and J is TRBJ1-4, with D tentatively TRBD1 (5 bases). The V end lost 3 bases, the J end lost 6 bases, and 15 bases lay between the germline ends. Germline V gene sequence: CDR1 SGHTS, CDR2 YDEGEE. This CDR3 is built from 15 residues.

The CDR3 region is CASSQVAGGNTIYF. The CDR3 DNA follows: TGTGCCAGCAGCCAAGTGGCCGGGGGAAACACCATATATTTT. The chain employs TRBV14 and TRBJ1-3; D not resolved. The V and J ends lost 1 base and 4 bases respectively, with 8 bases between them. CDR1 SGHDN and CDR2 FVKESK come from the germline V gene. The CDR3 loop spans 14 amino acids.

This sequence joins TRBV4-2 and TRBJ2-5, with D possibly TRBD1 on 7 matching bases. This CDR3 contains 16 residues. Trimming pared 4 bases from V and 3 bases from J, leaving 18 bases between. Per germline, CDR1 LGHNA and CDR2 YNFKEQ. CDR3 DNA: TGTGCCAGCAGCCTTGGGACCCAGGGGGGCGAAGAGACCCAGTACTTC. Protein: CASSLGTQGGEETQYF.

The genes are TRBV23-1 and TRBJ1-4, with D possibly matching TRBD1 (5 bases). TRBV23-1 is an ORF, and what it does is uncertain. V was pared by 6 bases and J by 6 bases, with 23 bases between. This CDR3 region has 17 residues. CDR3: CASSLTTRDRRDEKLFF. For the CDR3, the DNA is TGCGCCAGCAGCCTAACGACCCGGGACCGCAGAGATGAAAAACTGTTTTTT.

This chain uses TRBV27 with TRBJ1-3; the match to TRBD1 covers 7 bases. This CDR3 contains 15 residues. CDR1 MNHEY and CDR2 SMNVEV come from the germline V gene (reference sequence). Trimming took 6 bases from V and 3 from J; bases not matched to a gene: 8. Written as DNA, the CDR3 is TGTGCCAGCAGGTCCGGGACAGATATTGGAAACACCATATATTTT. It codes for CASRSGTDIGNTIYF.